The source of this T cell receptor (beta chain) is a study of blood T cell repertoires in COVID-19. Study-wide background: Samples came from the United States, Italy and Spain, spanning acute and convalescent COVID-19. Sources were T cells, B-cell-depleted T cells, or PBMCs; the material itself was cDNA or gDNA.

In the original processing: For nucleated cells, counts were estimated from reference gene primer amplification. The method was immunoSEQ multiplex PCR; TCRdb's version includes in-frame clones alone and lacks a portion of them. For V, J and clone size, that table is used; D and trimming come from the DNA. The sample holds some 66,000 clones, 70% to 90% seen once. The CDR3 is 17 residues long. Trimming removed 2 bases from V and 5 bases from J; junction bases left unmatched: 12. Germline lookup yields CDR1 MNHEY and CDR2 SVGEGT. This receptor was obtained from a woman between 55 and 75 years old with acute or convalescent COVID-19. What was sequenced was peripheral blood. The chain couples TRBV6-2 or TRBV6-3 to TRBJ1-1, with TRBD1 identical over 9 bases. DNA of the CDR3: TGTGCCAGCAGTTACGCCCGACAGGGGGTACGGGAGACTGAAGCTTTCTTT. Protein: CASSYARQGVRETEAFF.